Listed below are T cell receptor beta chains from one sample, sequenced in a study of T cells after yellow fever vaccination. TCRdb reprocessed the 5' RACE reads via MiXCR and lists one record per CDR3 protein. The sample records about 130,000 distinct CDR3 sequences, approximately 7% being singletons. This sample comprised CD4+ T cells sorted from PBMCs, obtained 9 to 11 days after the first yellow fever vaccination. These receptors all stem from a man aged 18 to 29 who received the YFV17D yellow fever vaccine. Both conserved end residues are part of each CDR3. A D gene is named only where the DNA matches it firmly. Some rows have no size entry. The others give once, few or many, or a class for an expanded clone.

clone size | J gene | D gene | V gene | CDR3 DNA | CDR3 protein
. | TRBJ2-1 | . | TRBV28 | TGTGCCGCTATGTCTGCGGGGGCGCGCAATGAGCAGTTCTTC | CAAMSAGARNEQFF
few | TRBJ1-1 | . | TRBV20-1 | TGCAGTGCTAGCGGGGAGAAGGTGAACACTGAAGCTTTCTTT | CSASGEKVNTEAFF
many | TRBJ2-3 | . | TRBV5-1 | TGCGCCAGCAGCTTGGGAGGGGCCCCAACAGATACGCAGTATTTT | CASSLGGAPTDTQYF
many | TRBJ1-4 | . | TRBV20-1 | TGCAGTGCTAGAGACCCGATAGAATTAAATGAAAAACTGTTTTTT | CSARDPIELNEKLFF
many | TRBJ1-3 | . | TRBV6-5 | TGTGCCAGCAGTTCGGTGGAAACTGGAAACACCATATATTTT | CASSSVETGNTIYF
many | TRBJ1-5 | . | TRBV4-1 | TGCGCCAGCAGCCAAGATCCCAATCAGCCCCAGCATTTT | CASSQDPNQPQHF
many | TRBJ2-7 | TRBD1 | TRBV11-2 | TGTGCCAGCAGCCCACTCAGGGGGCAGGGGCGCCACGAGCAGTACTTC | CASSPLRGQGRHEQYF
. | TRBJ2-3 | TRBD1 | TRBV14 | TGTGCCAGCAGCCAATTTTATTGGGACAGGGAACTTGATACGCAGTATTTT | CASSQFYWDRELDTQYF
many | TRBJ2-4 | TRBD1 | TRBV12-3/TRBV12-4 | TGTGCCAGCAGACGGACAGGGGGCTTGGACATTCAGTACTTC | CASRRTGGLDIQYF
. | TRBJ1-2 | . | TRBV5-1 | TGCGCCAGCAGGGAACAGGGAAATGATGGCTACACCTTC | CASREQGNDGYTF
many | TRBJ2-5 | . | TRBV28 | TGTGCCAGCAGTACCAGGGACGGCCGCTCTCACTTC | CASSTRDGRSHF
many | TRBJ2-3 | TRBD2 | TRBV20-1 | TGCAGTGCCAGTCCGACTAGCGGGGGCTTCGGGGATACGCAGTATTTT | CSASPTSGGFGDTQYF
once | TRBJ2-2 | . | TRBV12-3/TRBV12-4 | TGTGCCAGCAGCAGGGGCGGGGCCACCGGGGAGCTGTTTTTT | CASSRGGATGELFF
. | TRBJ1-2 | . | TRBV20-1 | TGCAGTGCTAGGACCGTACCGTATAGCTACACCTTC | CSARTVPYSYTF
many | TRBJ2-3 | TRBD2 | TRBV5-5 | TGTGCCAGCAGCTTGGATGGCGGGGGGGCCTCAGATACGCAGTATTTT | CASSLDGGGASDTQYF